Presented here are 30 T cell receptor beta chains from one specimen sequenced in a study of OX40 agonist ivuxolimab in advanced cancers. This table comes from immunoSEQ multiplex PCR, and its TCRdb copy is limited to in-frame clones, with some not included. There are about 70,000 clones in the sample; 80% to 90% occur only once, and approximately 0.86% lies in the top ten. The specimen comprised CD4+ or CD8+ T cells sorted from blood, sampled in a trial of the OX40 agonist ivuxolimab. The receptors shown here come from an adult with an advanced solid tumor such as melanoma, head and neck, liver or kidney cancer.

By sample share, this clone is medium-sized. At the DNA level, this CDR3 is encoded by other sequences in the same sample as well. The V gene is TRBV5-4, the J gene TRBJ2-2; maybe TRBD1 (6 bases). Germline CDR1 and CDR2: SGHNT and YYREEE (reference sequence). The CDR3 is 16 amino acids. The V and J ends lost 0 bases and 3 bases respectively, with 12 bases between them. In DNA, the CDR3 is TGTGCCAGCAGCTTGGCTAGGGGGTATGACACCGGGGAGCTGTTTTTT. Its protein product is CASSLARGYDTGELFF.

The chain joins TRBV9 to TRBJ1-1; no reliable D call. CDR3 length equals 13 residues. The V end lost 0 bases, the J end lost 6 bases, and 9 bases lay between the germline ends. Germline V gene lookup returns CDR1 SGDLS and CDR2 YYNGEE. CDR3: CASSVELGSEAFF. CDR3 DNA sequence: TGTGCCAGCAGCGTAGAGTTGGGGTCTGAAGCTTTCTTT. Combining the CDR3 with reference TRBV9 and TRBJ1-1 gives the whole variable domain DSGVTQTPKHLITATGQRVTLRCSPRSGDLSVYWYQQSLDQGLQFLIQYYNGEERAKGNILERFSAQQFPDLHSELNLSSLELGDSALYFCASSVELGSEAFFGQGTRLTVV.

The chain joins TRBV7-2 to TRBJ2-5; D might be TRBD2 (7 bases). The CDR3 runs 16 residues. The V end lost 0 bases, the J end lost 4 bases, and 15 bases lay between the germline ends. Germline values: CDR1 SGHTA, CDR2 FQGNSA. The CDR3 sequence is CASSLAGGRRGETQYF. CDR3 nucleotides: TGTGCCAGCAGCTTAGCGGGGGGGCGCAGGGGAGAGACCCAGTACTTC. The complete variable domain, with remaining parts taken from reference TRBV7-2 and TRBJ2-5, reads GAGVSQSPSNKVTEKGKDVELRCDPISGHTALYWYRQSLGQGLEFLIYFQGNSAPDKSGLPSDRFSAERTGGSVSTLTIQRTQQEDSAVYLCASSLAGGRRGETQYFGPGTRLLVL.

The chain joins TRBV20-1 to TRBJ1-4; D remains ambiguous. The ends were cut back, 1 base at V and 5 bases at J, with 2 bases in the middle. Germline values: CDR1 DFQATT, CDR2 SNEGSKA (reference sequence). This CDR3 region has 11 residues. In DNA, the CDR3 is TGCAGTGCTAGAGGAAATGAAAAACTGTTTTTT. Translated, it gives CSARGNEKLFF.

Of note for this clone: The sample contains more than one DNA sequence encoding this CDR3. The chain combines TRBV28 with TRBJ2-5; D might be TRBD1 (6 bases). V was pared by 3 bases and J by 5 bases, with 7 bases between. Germline-derived CDR1 and CDR2 are MDHEN and SYDVKM. The CDR3 covers 12 residues. In DNA form, the CDR3 reads TGTGCCAGCAGTTTGAGGGGGGAGACCCAGTACTTC. Encoded protein: CASSLRGETQYF.

The rearrangement uses TRBV28 and TRBJ1-2; unclear D gene. Germline CDR1 reads MDHEN; CDR2 reads SYDVKM. This CDR3 spans 14 amino acids. Between the trimmed V and J ends, which lost 6 bases and 4 bases, there was a span of 15 bases. This CDR3 is CASSLDRGFYGYTF. The CDR3 nucleotides read TGTGCCAGCAGCCTCGACCGGGGATTCTATGGCTACACCTTC.

This chain joins TRBV5-6 and TRBJ1-2; D ambiguous. Germline V gene lookup returns CDR1 SGHDT and CDR2 YYEEEE. CDR3 length: 15 residues. Trimming stripped 0 bases from V and 0 bases from J, with 9 bases between. CDR3: CASSLVPATNYGYTF. CDR3 bases: TGTGCCAGCAGCTTGGTTCCGGCAACTAACTATGGCTACACCTTC.

The chain employs TRBV4-3 and TRBJ1-2; D ambiguous. This CDR3 contains 13 residues. Looked up from germline, CDR1 is LGHNA and CDR2 is YSLEER. Trimming pared 3 bases from V and 4 bases from J, leaving 9 bases between. Here the CDR3 reads CASSQSGSYGYTF. CDR3 in DNA: TGCGCCAGCAGCCAGTCCGGGTCCTATGGCTACACCTTC.

The rearrangement uses TRBV5-1 and TRBJ2-2; 8 bases agree with TRBD1. Germline values: CDR1 SGHRS, CDR2 YFSETQ. The CDR3 extends over 15 amino acids. The trim removed 4 bases at V and 4 bases at J, leaving 6 bases unmatched. The CDR3 loop is CASSLRTGTTGELFF. The CDR3 DNA reads as TGCGCCAGCAGCCTAAGGACAGGGACCACCGGGGAGCTGTTTTTT.

This chain joins TRBV18 and TRBJ2-5; perhaps TRBD2 as D (5 bases). Germline CDR1 reads KGHSH; CDR2 reads LQKENI. The CDR3 has 16 residues. V was shortened by 2 bases and J by 10 bases, with 23 bases between the two germline ends. The CDR3 DNA sequence: TGTGCCAGCTCACCAACCACGGTCGCCAGGAGAGAGGGCCAGTACTTC. Its protein product is CASSPTTVARREGQYF.

Only one count was recorded for this clone. The chain joins TRBV6-5 to TRBJ1-6; 9 bases map to TRBD1. The CDR3 spans 15 residues. Germline lookup yields CDR1 MNHEY and CDR2 SVGAGI. The V gene end was trimmed by 4 bases and the J gene end by 8 bases; junction bases not matched to a gene: 6. The CDR3 DNA sequence: TGTGCCAGCAGTTCCCCCGGGACAGGGTATTCACCCCTCCACTTT. Protein product: CASSSPGTGYSPLHF.

The chain employs TRBV7-3 and TRBJ1-1; D call uncertain. Germline CDR1 SGHTA, CDR2 FQGTGA. V lost 5 bases to trimming and J lost 2 bases, with 3 bases between them. The CDR3 length is 11 residues. The CDR3: CASSRNTEAFF. The CDR3 DNA follows: TGTGCCAGCAGCCGAAACACTGAAGCTTTCTTT.

This clone was seen more than once but under ten times. The chain recombines TRBV14 with TRBJ2-5, with TRBD1 identical over 7 bases. The CDR3 loop spans 15 amino acids. The germline V gene encodes CDR1 SGHDN and CDR2 FVKESK. V lost 1 base to trimming and J lost 6 bases; unmatched junction nucleotides: 8. The CDR3 region is CASSQGATGWKTQYF. DNA of the CDR3: TGTGCCAGCAGCCAAGGCGCGACAGGGTGGAAGACCCAGTACTTC.

The rearrangement joins TRBV30 to TRBJ1-3; a possible D gene is TRBD1 (5 bases). Germline V gene sequence: CDR1 GTSNPN, CDR2 SVGIG (reference sequence). This CDR3 has 16 amino acids. V lost 3 bases and J lost 0, with 15 bases in between. CDR3 loop: CAWRGVLRASGNTIYF. CDR3 nucleotide sequence: TGTGCCTGGAGAGGGGTCTTGAGGGCCTCTGGAAACACCATATATTTT.

This clone was seen once. The CDR3 DNA reads TGCGCCAGCAGTGATAGACAGGGACGTCAGCCCCAGCATTTT. Its protein product is CASSDRQGRQPQHF. The chain employs TRBV10-1 and TRBJ1-5, with 7 bases matching TRBD1. In germline, CDR1 is WNHNN, CDR2 SYGVQD (reference sequence). CDR3 length: 14 amino acids. V shed 3 bases, J shed 6 bases, and the junction held 5 bases outside the gene matches.

The chain is built from TRBV28 and TRBJ2-7; 7 bases are shared with TRBD2. The germline V gene has CDR1 MDHEN and CDR2 SYDVKM. CDR3 length: 15 residues. V dropped 2 bases and J dropped 6; count of bases not matched to a gene: 10. The CDR3 protein is CASSLTGGSSPEQYF. In DNA, the CDR3 is TGTGCCAGCAGTTTAACCGGCGGGAGTAGTCCCGAGCAGTACTTC.

The V call is TRBV18, the J call TRBJ1-5; D is possibly TRBD1 (5 bases). The germline gives CDR1 KGHSH, CDR2 LQKENI. CDR3 length: 15 residues. With 5 bases removed from V and 1 base from J, the gap between germline ends came to 12 bases. CDR3 residues: CASSEGQGSNQPQHF. As DNA, the CDR3 is TGTGCCAGCTCAGAAGGGCAGGGCAGCAATCAGCCCCAGCATTTT. Combining the CDR3 with reference TRBV18 and TRBJ1-5 gives the whole variable domain NAGVMQNPRHLVRRRGQEARLRCSPMKGHSHVYWYRQLPEEGLKFMVYLQKENIIDESGMPKERFSAEFPKEGPSILRIQQVVRGDSAAYFCASSEGQGSNQPQHFGDGTRLSIL.

The CDR3 loop reads CASSWLAGTDTQYF. In nucleotides, the CDR3 is TGTGCCAGCAGTTGGCTAGCGGGTACAGATACGCAGTATTTT. V and J are TRBV27 and TRBJ2-3; TRBD2 matches 8 bases. This CDR3 is 14 amino acids long. CDR1 and CDR2 (germline): MNHEY, SMNVEV (reference sequence). Unmatched junction bases numbered 3, after V lost 4 bases and J lost 3 bases.

The rearrangement links TRBV7-9 to TRBJ2-3; D gene ambiguous. Trimming took 2 bases from V and 3 from J, leaving 24 bases between them. Germline CDR1 is SEHNR and CDR2 is FQNEAQ (reference sequence). The CDR3 length is 19 residues. CDR3 sequence reads: CASSLSSKLWGMGTDTQYF. The CDR3 DNA follows: TGTGCCAGCAGCTTAAGTTCGAAATTATGGGGTATGGGGACAGATACGCAGTATTTT. The whole variable domain, remainder taken from reference TRBV7-9 and TRBJ2-3, is DTGVSQNPRHKITKRGQNVTFRCDPISEHNRLYWYRQTLGQGPEFLTYFQNEAQLEKSRLLSDRFSAERPKGSFSTLEIQRTEQGDSAMYLCASSLSSKLWGMGTDTQYFGPGTRLTVL.

This sequence joins TRBV5-6 and TRBJ2-5, with D unclear. Trimming left V 3 bases short and J 4 bases short, with 10 bases between. Looked up from germline, CDR1 is SGHDT and CDR2 is YYEEEE. The CDR3 consists of 13 residues. The CDR3 is CASSSGSRETQYF. Written as DNA, the CDR3 is TGTGCCAGCAGCTCCGGTTCTCGAGAGACCCAGTACTTC. Variable domain in full (rest from reference TRBV5-6 and TRBJ2-5): DAGVTQSPTHLIKTRGQQVTLRCSPKSGHDTVSWYQQALGQGPQFIFQYYEEEERQRGNFPDRFSGHQFPNYSSELNVNALLLGDSALYLCASSSGSRETQYFGPGTRLLVL.

The V gene is TRBV6-1, the J gene TRBJ2-2; TRBD1 aligns across 7 bases. CDR3 size: 15 residues. Germline trimming cut 4 bases from V and 1 base from J; bases unmatched to any gene: 3. Per the germline V gene, CDR1 is MNHNS and CDR2 is SASEGT. The CDR3 reads CASSVNRGNTGELFF. DNA of the CDR3: TGTGCCAGCAGTGTCAACAGGGGGAACACCGGGGAGCTGTTTTTT.

The gene calls are TRBV2 and TRBJ2-2; TRBD2 might be the D (6 bases). Trimming cost V 6 bases and J 5 bases, with 16 bases left between them. The CDR3 length is 15 residues. Germline V gives CDR1 SNHLY, CDR2 FYNNEI. The CDR3 protein is CASSDRGRLTGELFF. CDR3 DNA sequence: TGTGCCAGCAGCGACCGGGGGAGACTAACCGGGGAGCTGTTTTTT.

This chain connects TRBV7-2 to TRBJ2-7; 7 bases fit TRBD2. The CDR3 is 15 residues long. The germline V gene has CDR1 SGHTA and CDR2 FQGNSA. V dropped 2 bases and J dropped 5; count of bases not matched to a gene: 9. In nucleotides, the CDR3 is TGTGCCAGCAGCTTATGGGCGGGAGCAAAGGACGAGCAGTACTTC. This sequence encodes CASSLWAGAKDEQYF.

This sequence joins TRBV6-5 and TRBJ2-4; 7 nucleotides align to TRBD2. V gave up 2 bases and J gave up 6 bases; unmatched junction bases: 10. CDR3 length: 16 residues. CDR1 is MNHEY, CDR2 SVGAGI, per germline. DNA of the CDR3: TGTGCCAGCAGTTACAGAGCACTAGCGCCCCTAAACATTCAGTACTTC. This encodes CASSYRALAPLNIQYF.

The V call is TRBV5-5, the J call TRBJ1-4, with TRBD1 as a possible D gene (5 bases). V was trimmed by 2 bases and J by 5 bases, leaving 16 bases between them. From germline, CDR1 is SGHKS and CDR2 YYEKEE (reference sequence). There are 16 residues in the CDR3. CDR3 bases: TGTGCCAGCAGCTTTATACAGGCCAGGGCCAATGAAAAACTGTTTTTT. Protein: CASSFIQARANEKLFF.

This chain uses TRBV19 with TRBJ2-5; no reliable D call. Germline V lookup: CDR1 LNHDA, CDR2 SQIVND (reference sequence). The CDR3 is 13 residues long. V shed 4 bases and J shed 3 bases, with 9 bases lying between them. In DNA, the CDR3 is TGTGCCAGTAGTAAGTACACGGAAGAGACCCAGTACTTC. This sequence encodes CASSKYTEETQYF.

This clone was seen ten or more times. The chain employs TRBV7-8 and TRBJ1-5; D remains ambiguous. The V gene's germline CDR1 is SGHVS and CDR2 FQNEAQ. The CDR3 loop spans 15 amino acids. V shed 11 bases and J shed 0 bases, with 17 bases lying between them. CDR3 region: CASTEGEYSNQPQHF. The CDR3 DNA sequence: TGTGCCTCTACAGAGGGCGAGTATAGCAATCAGCCCCAGCATTTT. The variable domain in full, completed from reference TRBV7-8 and TRBJ1-5, reads GAGVSQSPRYKVAKRGQDVALRCDPISGHVSLFWYQQALGQGPEFLTYFQNEAQLDKSGLPSDRFFAERPEGSVSTLKIQRTQQEDSAVYLCASTEGEYSNQPQHFGDGTRLSIL.

The chain uses TRBV11-1 and TRBJ2-7; D is unclear. CDR3 size: 12 residues. The V end was cut by 1 base, the J end by 3 bases, with 4 bases between. Germline-derived CDR1 and CDR2 are SGHAT and FQDESV (reference sequence). The CDR3 loop reads CASSLGFYEQYF. The CDR3 nucleotides are TGTGCCAGCAGCTTAGGGTTCTACGAGCAGTACTTC.

The CDR3 reads CASSGTATGTQYF. The CDR3 coding sequence is TGTGCCAGTAGTGGGACAGCCACGGGGACCCAGTACTTC. The V gene is TRBV19, the J gene TRBJ2-5, with 7 bases identical to TRBD1. CDR3 length: 13 amino acids. After removal of 5 bases from V and 7 bases from J, the junction contained 7 bases not matched to a gene. CDR1 is LNHDA and CDR2 is SQIVND in the germline V gene (reference sequence). Complete variable domain (other parts from reference TRBV19 and TRBJ2-5): DGGITQSPKYLFRKEGQNVTLSCEQNLNHDAMYWYRQDPGQGLRLIYYSQIVNDFQKGDIAEGYSVSREKKESFPLTVTSAQKNPTAFYLCASSGTATGTQYFGPGTRLLVL.

In its sample, this clone was seen once. J is TRBJ1-5 and V is TRBV10-3, with D tentatively TRBD1 (6 bases). The CDR3 is 15 residues long. Trimming shortened V by 0 bases and J by 7 bases, and 13 bases separated the two germline ends. Germline CDR1 is ENHRY and CDR2 is SYGVKD. The CDR3 spells CAISESRAGDQPQHF. The CDR3 bases are TGTGCCATCAGTGAGTCGAGGGCAGGGGACCAGCCCCAGCATTTT.